These T cell receptor beta chains were read from a single sample in a study of control samples from healthy donors and cancer patients. The data were produced by immunoSEQ multiplex PCR, yet TCRdb's version contains in-frame clones alone and is incomplete. This sample has 75,000 to 90,000 clones, with approximately 89% found just once. Sequencing was carried out using blood. These receptors all come from a man aged 50 to 60 in good health. The CDR3 runs from the conserved cysteine through the conserved F or W. A D gene is named only where the DNA matches it firmly. Clone size is stated in some rows and not others, as once, few, many or a class when expanded.

d_call: .
j_call: TRBJ2-7
v_call: TRBV11-2
clone_size: .
cdr3_aa: CASSSEGGYYEQYF
cdr3_nt: TGTGCCAGCAGCTCTGAGGGGGGGTACTACGAGCAGTACTTC

d_call: TRBD1
j_call: TRBJ2-1
v_call: TRBV7-9
clone_size: .
cdr3_aa: CASSARQGRVSYNEQFF
cdr3_nt: TGTGCCAGCAGCGCAAGACAGGGGCGCGTCTCCTACAATGAGCAGTTCTTC

d_call: .
j_call: TRBJ2-7
v_call: TRBV5-1
clone_size: .
cdr3_aa: CASSSLTGNYEQYF
cdr3_nt: TGCGCCAGCAGCTCGTTGACGGGAAACTACGAGCAGTACTTC

d_call: .
j_call: TRBJ2-7
v_call: TRBV16
clone_size: .
cdr3_aa: CASSGNPASYEQYF
cdr3_nt: TGTGCCAGCAGCGGGAATCCTGCATCCTACGAGCAGTACTTC

d_call: .
j_call: TRBJ2-5
v_call: TRBV19
clone_size: .
cdr3_aa: CASSGSGKLGETQYF
cdr3_nt: TGTGCCAGTAGTGGATCCGGGAAGCTCGGGGAGACCCAGTACTTC

d_call: TRBD2
j_call: TRBJ2-1
v_call: TRBV4-3
clone_size: .
cdr3_aa: CASSQDWLAGGRYEQFF
cdr3_nt: TGCGCCAGCAGCCAAGATTGGTTGGCGGGGGGGCGGTATGAGCAGTTCTTC

d_call: .
j_call: TRBJ2-7
v_call: TRBV6-6
clone_size: .
cdr3_aa: CASSYGIGNNYEQYF
cdr3_nt: TGTGCCAGCAGTTACGGAATAGGCAATAACTACGAGCAGTACTTC

d_call: .
j_call: TRBJ2-7
v_call: TRBV25-1
clone_size: .
cdr3_aa: CASSLTSTSNEQYF
cdr3_nt: TGTGCCAGCAGTTTAACCTCTACTAGCAACGAGCAGTACTTC

d_call: .
j_call: TRBJ2-3
v_call: TRBV6-4
clone_size: .
cdr3_aa: CATRGGRAWSTDTQYF
cdr3_nt: TGTGCCACTCGCGGGGGCCGGGCGTGGAGCACAGATACGCAGTATTTT

d_call: .
j_call: TRBJ2-5
v_call: TRBV2
clone_size: .
cdr3_aa: CASTMELGTQYF
cdr3_nt: TGTGCCAGCACCATGGAACTCGGGACCCAGTACTTC

d_call: .
j_call: TRBJ2-3
v_call: TRBV14
clone_size: .
cdr3_aa: CASSQYRTDTQYF
cdr3_nt: TGTGCCAGCAGCCAATACAGGACAGATACGCAGTATTTT

d_call: .
j_call: TRBJ2-7
v_call: TRBV23-1
clone_size: once
cdr3_aa: CAVGRYCYEQYF
cdr3_nt: TGCGCCGTCGGGCGATACTGCTACGAGCAGTACTTC

d_call: .
j_call: TRBJ2-2
v_call: TRBV7-3
clone_size: .
cdr3_aa: CASSLILGKQELFF
cdr3_nt: TGTGCCAGCAGCTTAATTCTTGGCAAACAGGAGCTGTTTTTT

d_call: TRBD2
j_call: TRBJ2-3
v_call: TRBV2
clone_size: .
cdr3_aa: CASSVSLADTDTQYF
cdr3_nt: TGTGCCAGCAGTGTTTCACTAGCGGACACAGATACGCAGTATTTT

d_call: .
j_call: TRBJ2-2
v_call: TRBV7-2
clone_size: .
cdr3_aa: CASLWGSTDTGELFF
cdr3_nt: TGTGCCAGCCTCTGGGGCAGCACGGACACCGGGGAGCTGTTTTTT

d_call: TRBD1
j_call: TRBJ1-2
v_call: TRBV2
clone_size: .
cdr3_aa: CASSLRTGRAYGYTF
cdr3_nt: TGTGCCAGCAGTTTAAGGACAGGGAGGGCCTATGGCTACACCTTC

d_call: TRBD1
j_call: TRBJ1-5
v_call: TRBV19
clone_size: .
cdr3_aa: CASSPGQGRVSNQPQHF
cdr3_nt: TGTGCCAGTAGCCCGGGACAGGGGAGGGTTAGCAATCAGCCCCAGCATTTT

d_call: .
j_call: TRBJ1-2
v_call: TRBV6-6
clone_size: .
cdr3_aa: CASSSPGSNYGYTF
cdr3_nt: TGTGCCAGCAGTTCCCCGGGCAGTAACTATGGCTACACCTTC